The 2 T cell receptor beta chains below all came from one sample that was sequenced in a study of HIV-infected children after antiretroviral therapy interruption. Unique molecular identifiers were included in an RNA-based 3' RACE TCR library. TCRdb used MiXCR to reprocess the 3' RACE reads, holding one entry per CDR3 protein. The sample records around 47,000 distinct CDR3 sequences, approximately 4% being singletons. Specified treatment: PENTA 11 planned treatment interruption arm or continuous ART arm. Here the sequenced sample was CD45RA+ CD4+ T cells from PBMCs, pooled from several time points, taken from a donor given antiretroviral therapy, either interrupted or continuous. The subset denotes: naive CD4+ CD45RA+ CD45RO- T cells. All receptors derive from a pool of human donors with HIV.

This clonotype showed up just a few times. This chain connects TRBV20-1 to TRBJ2-3, with D hard to call. V was trimmed by 6 bases and J by 2 bases, leaving 9 bases between them. Looked up from germline, CDR1 is DFQATT and CDR2 is SNEGSKA (reference sequence). This CDR3 contains 12 residues. The CDR3: CSALDITDTQYF. The DNA of the CDR3 is TGCAGTGCACTCGACATCACAGATACGCAGTATTTT.

This clonotype has a count of ten or more. The chain uses TRBV2 and TRBJ2-1; 10 nucleotides align to TRBD1. Germline values: CDR1 SNHLY, CDR2 FYNNEI. V lost 6 bases to trimming and J lost 4 bases; unmatched junction nucleotides: 3. The CDR3 extends over 14 amino acids. For the CDR3, the DNA is TGTGCCAGCAGGGGACAGGGGTGGTACAATGAGCAGTTCTTC. It translates to CASRGQGWYNEQFF.